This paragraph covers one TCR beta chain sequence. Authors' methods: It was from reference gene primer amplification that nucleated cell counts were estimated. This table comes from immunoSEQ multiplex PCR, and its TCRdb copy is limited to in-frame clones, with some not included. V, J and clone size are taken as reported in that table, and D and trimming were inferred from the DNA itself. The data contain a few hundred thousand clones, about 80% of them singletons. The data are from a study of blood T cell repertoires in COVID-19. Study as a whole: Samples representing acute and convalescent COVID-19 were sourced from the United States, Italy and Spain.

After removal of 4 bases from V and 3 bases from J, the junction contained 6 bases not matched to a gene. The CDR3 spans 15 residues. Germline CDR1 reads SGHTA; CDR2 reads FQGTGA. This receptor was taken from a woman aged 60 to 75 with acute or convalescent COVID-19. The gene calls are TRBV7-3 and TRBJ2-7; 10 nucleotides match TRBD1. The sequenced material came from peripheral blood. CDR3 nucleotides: TGTGCCAGCAGCTACAAGACAGGGGGCGACTACGAGCAGTACTTC. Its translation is CASSYKTGGDYEQYF.